This T cell receptor (beta chain) was retrieved from a study of cytomegalovirus exposure and HLA in healthy donors. Study observations and caveats: Later on, a genetic analysis was performed. It linked a missense variant in DCLRE1C with V- and J-gene trimming of TCR beta.

On this clone: The target antigen is unknown.

From germline, CDR1 is SGHVS and CDR2 FQNEAQ. Between the trimmed V and J ends, which lost 3 bases and 4 bases, there was a span of 6 bases. The CDR3 runs 13 residues. The PCR ran on 60 Vbeta and 13 Jbeta primers. TCRdb's copy holds only in-frame clones and misses some; the assay was immunoSEQ multiplex PCR. The sample has about 110,000 clones, around 73% seen once; the top ten hold approximately 8.4%. Sequencing was done on a sample of PBMCs. The J gene is TRBJ2-2, the V gene TRBV7-8; D is unclear. This TCR was sampled from a man aged 35 to 55 in good health and CMV-seronegative. This CDR3 is CASSFSSTGELFF. In nucleotides, the CDR3 is TGTGCCAGCAGCTTTTCTAGCACCGGGGAGCTGTTTTTT.